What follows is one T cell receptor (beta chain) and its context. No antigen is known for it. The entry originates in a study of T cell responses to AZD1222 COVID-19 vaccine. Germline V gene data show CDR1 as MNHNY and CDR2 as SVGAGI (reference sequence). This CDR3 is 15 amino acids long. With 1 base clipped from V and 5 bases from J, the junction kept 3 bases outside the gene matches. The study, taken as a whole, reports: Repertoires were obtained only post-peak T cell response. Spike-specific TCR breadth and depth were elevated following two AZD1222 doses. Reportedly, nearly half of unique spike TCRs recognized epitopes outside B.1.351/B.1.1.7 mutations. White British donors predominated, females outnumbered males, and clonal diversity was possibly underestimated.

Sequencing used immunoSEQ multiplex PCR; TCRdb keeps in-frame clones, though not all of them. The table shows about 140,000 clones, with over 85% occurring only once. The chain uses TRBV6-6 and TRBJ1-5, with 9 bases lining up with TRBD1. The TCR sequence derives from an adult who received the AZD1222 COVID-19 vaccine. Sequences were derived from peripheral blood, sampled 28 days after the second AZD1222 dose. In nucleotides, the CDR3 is TGTGCCAGCAGTTACTTTCGGACAGGGGATCAGCCCCAGCATTTT. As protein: CASSYFRTGDQPQHF.